Shown below are 14 T cell receptor beta chains from a single sample sequenced in a study of blood T cell repertoires in COVID-19. Generated by immunoSEQ multiplex PCR, the TCRdb table keeps only in-frame clones and is missing some. Of some 520,000 clones in the sample, 89% were seen once. Source material: peripheral blood. The origin of the receptors is a man aged 18 to 30 with COVID-19, enrolled during active disease.

The chain recombines TRBV4-1 with TRBJ2-4; no clear D gene. This CDR3 comprises 16 residues. V lost 1 base and J 0 bases, leaving 10 bases between the germline ends. Germline V gene sequence: CDR1 MGHRA, CDR2 YSYEKL. CDR3: CASSQGRPLAKNIQYF. The CDR3 nucleotides are TGCGCCAGCAGCCAAGGGAGACCACTAGCCAAAAACATTCAGTACTTC.

The chain is built from TRBV15 and TRBJ2-1; 7 bases align to TRBD2. Looked up from germline, CDR1 is LNHNV and CDR2 is YYDKDF (reference sequence). This CDR3 contains 16 residues. V lost 4 bases to trimming and J lost 5 bases; unmatched junction nucleotides: 11. The CDR3 coding sequence is TGTGCCACCAGCAAAGCAGGGCTAGCGGAACACAATGAGCAGTTCTTC. It codes for CATSKAGLAEHNEQFF.

Here the CDR3 DNA reads TGTGCCAGCTCTCCGGGACAGGGAGCGGGGGCCAACGTCCTGACTTTC. Translation gives CASSPGQGAGANVLTF. The chain recombines TRBV27 with TRBJ2-6; 9 nucleotides agree with TRBD1. There are 16 residues in the CDR3. Germline V gene data show CDR1 as MNHEY and CDR2 as SMNVEV (reference sequence). Trimming cost V 8 bases and J 4 bases; bases outside gene matches: 9.

This chain uses TRBV11-2 with TRBJ2-5; tentatively, D is TRBD1 (5 bases). V dropped 1 base and J dropped 6 bases, with 12 bases sitting between them. Germline V gives CDR1 SGHAT, CDR2 FQNNGV. The CDR3 runs 14 residues. In DNA, the CDR3 is TGTGCCAGCAGCTTAGTTGCCAGGGCGAAGACCCAGTACTTC. It encodes CASSLVARAKTQYF.

The rearrangement joins TRBV7-2 to TRBJ2-3; D uncertain. Germline V gene data show CDR1 as SGHTA and CDR2 as FQGNSA. V was cut by 3 bases and J by 0 bases, with 10 bases left in between. The CDR3 loop spans 15 amino acids. As DNA, the CDR3 is TGTGCCAGCAGCTTGCCTTGGCCTAGCACAGATACGCAGTATTTT. This sequence encodes CASSLPWPSTDTQYF.

V usage is TRBV5-1 and J usage is TRBJ2-5; D not resolved. The CDR3 totals 16 residues. CDR1 and CDR2 (germline): SGHRS, YFSETQ. With 0 bases removed from V and 1 base from J, the gap between germline ends came to 13 bases. CDR3 in DNA: TGCGCCAGCAGCTTGGGCGTCGACGACACCCAAGAGACCCAGTACTTC. This gives the protein CASSLGVDDTQETQYF.

CDR3 sequence reads: CASSAGTSGRYNEQFF. The CDR3 bases are TGTGCCAGCAGCGCCGGGACTAGCGGGAGATACAATGAGCAGTTCTTC. This chain uses TRBV6-2 or TRBV6-3 with TRBJ2-1, with TRBD2 identical over 14 bases. This CDR3 has 16 residues. The germline gives CDR1 MNHEY, CDR2 SVGEGT. With V trimmed by 6 bases and J by 4 bases, 5 bases remained unmatched.

The genes are TRBV5-1 and TRBJ2-7; the match to TRBD1 covers 7 bases. Germline V gene sequence: CDR1 SGHRS, CDR2 YFSETQ. The CDR3 is made up of 14 amino acids. The trim removed 3 bases at V and 0 bases at J, leaving 3 bases unmatched. The CDR3 reads CASSWGQPSYEQYF. The CDR3 coding sequence is TGCGCCAGCAGCTGGGGACAGCCCTCCTACGAGCAGTACTTC.

This clone was recorded a few times. The chain links TRBV19 to TRBJ2-3, with a tentative D call TRBD2 (6 bases). The ends were cut back, 5 bases at V and 0 bases at J, with 12 bases in the middle. Germline V CDR1 and CDR2: LNHDA, SQIVND (reference sequence). The CDR3 consists of 15 residues. The DNA of the CDR3 is TGTGCCAGTAGTCTTTCGGGGGTTAGCACAGATACGCAGTATTTT. Its translation is CASSLSGVSTDTQYF.

This clone was observed a handful of times. This rearrangement joins TRBV19 to TRBJ1-5, with 8 bases lining up with TRBD1. With 4 bases clipped from V and 6 bases from J, the junction kept 8 bases outside the gene matches. The germline CDR1 and CDR2 sequences are LNHDA and SQIVND (reference sequence). This CDR3 comprises 15 residues. CDR3: CASSTGQGRGQPQHF. The DNA of the CDR3 is TGTGCCAGTAGTACCGGACAGGGAAGGGGTCAGCCCCAGCATTTT. The complete variable domain, with remaining parts taken from reference TRBV19 and TRBJ1-5, reads DGGITQSPKYLFRKEGQNVTLSCEQNLNHDAMYWYRQDPGQGLRLIYYSQIVNDFQKGDIAEGYSVSREKKESFPLTVTSAQKNPTAFYLCASSTGQGRGQPQHFGDGTRLSIL.

This chain joins TRBV6-5 and TRBJ1-1; D might be TRBD1 (6 bases). The CDR3 runs 16 residues. In germline, CDR1 is MNHEY, CDR2 SVGAGI. V was trimmed by 4 bases and J by 3 bases, leaving 18 bases between them. The CDR3: CASSSTRRGGHTEAFF. The CDR3 nucleotides read TGTGCCAGCAGTTCGACCAGACGGGGGGGCCACACTGAAGCTTTCTTT.

The genes are TRBV19 and TRBJ1-5, with 8 bases fitting TRBD1. J gave up 0 bases and V 5 bases, and 3 bases lay outside the gene matches. Germline V lookup: CDR1 LNHDA, CDR2 SQIVND (reference sequence). The CDR3 consists of 15 residues. The CDR3 spells CASSRGQDSNQPQHF. The CDR3 DNA reads TGTGCCAGTAGTCGGGGACAGGATAGCAATCAGCCCCAGCATTTT. The variable domain in full, with the rest retrieved from reference TRBV19 and TRBJ1-5, is DGGITQSPKYLFRKEGQNVTLSCEQNLNHDAMYWYRQDPGQGLRLIYYSQIVNDFQKGDIAEGYSVSREKKESFPLTVTSAQKNPTAFYLCASSRGQDSNQPQHFGDGTRLSIL.

The chain has TRBV4-2 and TRBJ2-5, with 7 bases lining up with TRBD1. Trimming took 2 bases from V and 3 from J; bases not matched to a gene: 3. The CDR3 runs 14 residues. Germline-derived CDR1 and CDR2 are LGHNA and YNFKEQ. CDR3 bases: TGTGCCAGCAGCCAACCCGGGACAGAAGAGACCCAGTACTTC. This translates into CASSQPGTEETQYF.

This chain links TRBV3-1 (or the pseudogene TRBV3-2) with TRBJ1-2; tentatively, D is TRBD1 (6 bases). V was shortened by 2 bases and J by 5 bases, with 12 bases between the two germline ends. The CDR3 contains 14 residues. Germline lookup yields CDR1 LGHDT and CDR2 YNNKEL (reference sequence). CDR3 coding DNA: TGTGCCAGCAGCCAAACTTCGCAGGGGTATGGCTACACCTTC. Translating it yields CASSQTSQGYGYTF.